These T cell receptor beta chains were read from a single sample in a study of Graves' ophthalmopathy and Graves' hyperthyroidism. Each CDR3 protein is one row after TCRdb ran MiXCR on the multiplex PCR reads. The sample has approximately 640,000 distinct CDR3 sequences, over 40% seen once. Sequencing input: peripheral blood. Receptor source: an adult man with Graves' ophthalmopathy. Each CDR3 is given with its conserved first and last residue. The order of the fields is J gene, clone size, V gene, D gene, CDR3 DNA, CDR3 protein. A D gene is named only where the DNA matches it firmly. Size is omitted from some rows. Given values are once, few, many or a class for expanded clones.

TRBJ1-1 | many | TRBV7-2 | NA | TGTGCCAGCAGCCTACTTCGGGGTAACACTGAAGCTTTCTTT | CASSLLRGNTEAFF
TRBJ2-7 | NA | TRBV30 | NA | TGTGCCTGGAGTGCCGTCTACGAGCAGTACTTC | CAWSAVYEQYF
TRBJ2-5 | many | TRBV6-5 | TRBD2 | TGTGCCAGCAGTTCTTCAGGACTAGCCCAAGAGACCCAGTACTTC | CASSSSGLAQETQYF
TRBJ1-1 | many | TRBV7-2 | TRBD1 | TGTGCCAGCAGCTCCGGACAGGGGAGGGGAGAGAACACTGAAGCTTTCTTT | CASSSGQGRGENTEAFF
TRBJ2-2 | NA | TRBV4-1 | NA | TGCGCCAGCAGCCAAGGACAGACCGGGGAGCTGTTTTTT | CASSQGQTGELFF
TRBJ1-1 | many | TRBV7-2 | NA | TGTGCCAGCAGCTTAGCGGGCTTAACTGAAGCTTTCTTT | CASSLAGLTEAFF
TRBJ1-4 | NA | TRBV25-1 | NA | TGTGCCAGCAGTGACTCGCAGGGTCCAACTAATGAAAAACTGTTTTTT | CASSDSQGPTNEKLFF
TRBJ1-1 | many | TRBV12-3/TRBV12-4 | NA | TGTGCCAGCAGTGCCGGACAGTTACAGAACACTGAAGCTTTCTTT | CASSAGQLQNTEAFF
TRBJ2-2 | NA | TRBV12-3/TRBV12-4 | TRBD2 | TGTGCCAGCAGAGGCGCACTAGCGGAGAACACCGGGGAGCTGTTTTTT | CASRGALAENTGELFF
TRBJ1-1 | few | TRBV12-3/TRBV12-4 | NA | TGTGCCAGCAGTTTGTATCAGGGCGGAATCACTGAAGCTTTCTTT | CASSLYQGGITEAFF
TRBJ1-1 | many | TRBV12-3/TRBV12-4 | NA | TGTGCCAGCAGTTTACACGGGAACACTGAAGCTTTCTTT | CASSLHGNTEAFF
TRBJ1-6 | many | TRBV19 | NA | TGTGCCAGTAGCCAGGGGCTCTGGGATAATTCACCCCTCCACTTT | CASSQGLWDNSPLHF
TRBJ2-7 | few | TRBV11-2 | TRBD2 | TGTGCCAGCAGCAAAACTAGCGGGACTACCTACGAGCAGTACTTC | CASSKTSGTTYEQYF
TRBJ2-6 | NA | TRBV10-2 | TRBD1 | TGCGCCAGCACAGAAGACAGGGTGTCCTACGTCCTGACTTTC | CASTEDRVSYVLTF
TRBJ2-2 | many | TRBV10-3 | TRBD1 | TGTGCCATTGACAGGGGCACCGGGGAGCTGTTTTTT | CAIDRGTGELFF
TRBJ1-5 | NA | TRBV10-3 | TRBD1 | TGTGCCATCAGCGACACCGGACAGGGGGATCAGCCCCAGCATTTT | CAISDTGQGDQPQHF
TRBJ2-7 | many | TRBV19 | NA | TGTGCCAGTAGTATAGCGTGGCGGACTTCCTACGAGCAGTACTTC | CASSIAWRTSYEQYF
TRBJ2-5 | NA | TRBV25-1 | NA | TGTGCCAGCAGTGATCTTGATGGGGAGACCCAGTACTTC | CASSDLDGETQYF
TRBJ1-1 | NA | TRBV19 | TRBD1 | TGTGCCAGTAGTCCGCACTCCGGGACAGGGGGAACTGAAGCTTTCTTT | CASSPHSGTGGTEAFF
TRBJ2-5 | NA | TRBV19 | TRBD2 | TGTGCCAGTAGTATAGGACTAGCGGGAAAAGAGACCCAGTACTTC | CASSIGLAGKETQYF
TRBJ1-2 | many | TRBV7-9 | NA | TGTGCCAGCAGCTTCACCGGGGATGGGGGGCGTTATGGCTACACCTTC | CASSFTGDGGRYGYTF
TRBJ2-6 | many | TRBV10-3 | NA | TGTGCCATCAGAGGGGGGGACAGCAACTCTGGGGCCAACGTCCTGACTTTC | CAIRGGDSNSGANVLTF
TRBJ2-7 | NA | TRBV19 | TRBD1 | TGTGCCAGTAGTAGGGACAGGGAGGTCGGGGAGCTGTACTTC | CASSRDREVGELYF
TRBJ2-2 | many | TRBV7-3 | NA | TGTGCCAGCAGCTTCTTCAGGGGTACCGGGGAGCTGTTTTTT | CASSFFRGTGELFF
TRBJ1-1 | many | TRBV15 | TRBD1 | TGTGCCACCAGCAGCAACAGGGGAGACACTGAAGCTTTCTTT | CATSSNRGDTEAFF
TRBJ1-1 | NA | TRBV7-9 | NA | TGTGCCAGCAGCCCCTGGTCTGGTGACGGGTATTTGGTGGGTTTCTTT | CASSPWSGDGYLVGFF
TRBJ1-2 | few | TRBV5-6 | NA | TGTGCCAGCAGCTTGGCCGGGGGAGAGATCTATGGCTACACCTTC | CASSLAGGEIYGYTF
TRBJ2-5 | many | TRBV4-1 | TRBD2 | TGCGCCAGCAGCCAGGGACTAGCGGGGGCCTCCCAGTACTTC | CASSQGLAGASQYF
TRBJ1-1 | many | TRBV2 | TRBD1 | TGTGCCAGGGCGACAGGGGTGAACACTGAAGCTTTCTTT | CARATGVNTEAFF
TRBJ1-1 | many | TRBV10-3 | TRBD1 | TGTGCCATCAGGAGCGACAGGGGTGAAGCTTTCTTT | CAIRSDRGEAFF
TRBJ2-7 | many | TRBV11-2 | NA | TGTGCCAGCAGCATTGGACTGACTCGGGCCTACGAGCAGTACTTC | CASSIGLTRAYEQYF
TRBJ2-7 | NA | TRBV12-3/TRBV12-4 | TRBD1 | TGTACCAGCAGTTCCCCCGGGACAGGAGAATACGAGCAGTACTTC | CTSSSPGTGEYEQYF
TRBJ2-1 | many | TRBV5-1 | NA | TGCGCCAGCAGCTTGTGGGGTGGGGTCGATGAGCAGTTCTTC | CASSLWGGVDEQFF
TRBJ1-1 | NA | TRBV4-2 | NA | TGTGCCAGCAGCTTGGGGCCCCGGGGAACTGAAGCTTTCTTT | CASSLGPRGTEAFF
TRBJ2-5 | many | TRBV2 | NA | TGTGCCAGCAGTGACGGAGTAGAAGAGGAAGAGACCCAGTACTTC | CASSDGVEEEETQYF
TRBJ2-7 | many | TRBV6-5 | NA | TGTGCCAGCAGTTACGGGGGACGGACCTACGAGCAGTACTTC | CASSYGGRTYEQYF
TRBJ1-5 | NA | TRBV2 | NA | TGTGCCAGCAGTGAAGCCAGTACCACCCAGCCCCAGCATTTT | CASSEASTTQPQHF